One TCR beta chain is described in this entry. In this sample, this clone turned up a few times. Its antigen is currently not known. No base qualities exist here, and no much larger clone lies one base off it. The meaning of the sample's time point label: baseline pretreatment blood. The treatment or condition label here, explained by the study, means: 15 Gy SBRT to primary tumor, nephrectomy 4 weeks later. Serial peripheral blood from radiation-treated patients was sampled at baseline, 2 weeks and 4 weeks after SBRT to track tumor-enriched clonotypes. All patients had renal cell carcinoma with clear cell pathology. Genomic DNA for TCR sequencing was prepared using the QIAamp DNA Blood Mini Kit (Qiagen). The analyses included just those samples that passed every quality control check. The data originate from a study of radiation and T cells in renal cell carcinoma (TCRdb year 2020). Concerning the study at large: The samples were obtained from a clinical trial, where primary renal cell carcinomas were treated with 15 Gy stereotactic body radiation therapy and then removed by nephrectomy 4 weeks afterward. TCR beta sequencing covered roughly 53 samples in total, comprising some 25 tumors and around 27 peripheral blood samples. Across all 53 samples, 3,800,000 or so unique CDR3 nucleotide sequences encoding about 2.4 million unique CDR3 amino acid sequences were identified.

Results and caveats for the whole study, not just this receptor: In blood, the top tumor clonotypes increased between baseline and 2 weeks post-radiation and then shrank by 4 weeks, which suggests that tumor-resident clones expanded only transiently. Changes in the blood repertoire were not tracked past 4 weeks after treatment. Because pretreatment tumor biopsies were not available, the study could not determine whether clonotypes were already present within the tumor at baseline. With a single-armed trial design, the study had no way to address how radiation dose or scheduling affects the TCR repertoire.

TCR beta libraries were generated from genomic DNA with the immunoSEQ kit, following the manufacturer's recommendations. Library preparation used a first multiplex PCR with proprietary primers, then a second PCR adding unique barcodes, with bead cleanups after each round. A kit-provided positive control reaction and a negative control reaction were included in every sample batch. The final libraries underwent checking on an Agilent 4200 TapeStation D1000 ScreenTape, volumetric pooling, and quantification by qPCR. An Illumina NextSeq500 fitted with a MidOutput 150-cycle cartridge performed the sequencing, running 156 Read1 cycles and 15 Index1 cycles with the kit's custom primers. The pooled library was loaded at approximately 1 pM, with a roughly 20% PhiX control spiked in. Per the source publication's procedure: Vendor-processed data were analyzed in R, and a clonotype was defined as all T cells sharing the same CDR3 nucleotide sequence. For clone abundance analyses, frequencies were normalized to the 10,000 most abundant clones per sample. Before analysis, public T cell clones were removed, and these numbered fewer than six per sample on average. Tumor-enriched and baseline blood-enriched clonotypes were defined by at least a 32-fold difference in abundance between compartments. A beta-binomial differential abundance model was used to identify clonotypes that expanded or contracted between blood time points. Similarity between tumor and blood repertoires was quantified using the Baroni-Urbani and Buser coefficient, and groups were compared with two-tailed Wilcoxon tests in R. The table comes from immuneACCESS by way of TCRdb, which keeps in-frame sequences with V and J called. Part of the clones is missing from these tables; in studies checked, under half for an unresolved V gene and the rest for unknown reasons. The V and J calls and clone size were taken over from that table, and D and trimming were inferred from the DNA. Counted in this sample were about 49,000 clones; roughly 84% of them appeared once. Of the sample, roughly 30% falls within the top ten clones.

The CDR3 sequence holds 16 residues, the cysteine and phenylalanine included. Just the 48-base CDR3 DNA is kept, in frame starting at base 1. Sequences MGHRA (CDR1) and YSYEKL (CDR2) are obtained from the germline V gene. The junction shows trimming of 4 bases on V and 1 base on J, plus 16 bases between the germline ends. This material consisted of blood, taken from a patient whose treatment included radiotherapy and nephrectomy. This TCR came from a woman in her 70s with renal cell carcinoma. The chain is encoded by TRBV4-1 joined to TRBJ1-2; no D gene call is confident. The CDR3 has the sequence CASSPDAHQSNYGYTF. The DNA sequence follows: TGCGCCAGCAGCCCGGACGCACATCAAAGTAACTATGGCTACACCTTC.